This is a list of T cell receptor beta chains from one sample in a study of blood T cell repertoires in COVID-19. Assay: immunoSEQ multiplex PCR; the TCRdb copy retains only in-frame clones and omits some. Here the sample spans hundreds of thousands of clones, less than 85% being singletons. The material sequenced was peripheral blood. These receptors came from a woman of 80 years or more with active or convalescent COVID-19. Both conserved end residues are part of each CDR3. The D gene is left open where the match is weak. Not all rows give a size; the values are once, few, many and, for expanded clones, a class.

clone size: -
D gene: -
V gene: TRBV11-2
J gene: TRBJ1-5
CDR3 DNA: TGTGCCAGCAGCTTAGGAGAGCAGCCCCAGCATTTT
CDR3 protein: CASSLGEQPQHF

clone size: few
D gene: -
V gene: TRBV7-6
J gene: TRBJ1-4
CDR3 DNA: TGTGCCAGCAGCTTAGTTGCTTCTGGGCAGTCAGAAAAACTGTTTTTT
CDR3 protein: CASSLVASGQSEKLFF

clone size: -
D gene: -
V gene: TRBV3-1/TRBV3-2
J gene: TRBJ1-4
CDR3 DNA: TGTGCCAGCAGCCAAGAGGGTGGAGGGTTAGGTGGAAAACTGTTTTTT
CDR3 protein: CASSQEGGGLGGKLFF

clone size: once
D gene: TRBD1
V gene: TRBV27
J gene: TRBJ1-5
CDR3 DNA: TGTGCCAGGGGACAGCACCCCGAAGGTAGCAATCAGCCCCAGCATTTT
CDR3 protein: CARGQHPEGSNQPQHF

clone size: -
D gene: -
V gene: TRBV28
J gene: TRBJ2-3
CDR3 DNA: TGTGCCAGCAGTCCAACAGGGATCCCACCGGGTACGCAGTATTTT
CDR3 protein: CASSPTGIPPGTQYF

clone size: -
D gene: TRBD1
V gene: TRBV7-2
J gene: TRBJ1-2
CDR3 DNA: TGTGCCAGCAGCAAACGGACAGGTGGGGGCTACACCTTC
CDR3 protein: CASSKRTGGGYTF

clone size: -
D gene: -
V gene: TRBV28
J gene: TRBJ2-7
CDR3 DNA: TGTGCCAGCAGTTTAGGCGGGACCAGAATCTACGAGCAGTACTTC
CDR3 protein: CASSLGGTRIYEQYF

clone size: -
D gene: TRBD2
V gene: TRBV9
J gene: TRBJ2-7
CDR3 DNA: TGTGCCAGCAGCCCCATAGCGGGAGGGGCCTACGAGCAGTACTTC
CDR3 protein: CASSPIAGGAYEQYF

clone size: -
D gene: -
V gene: TRBV7-9
J gene: TRBJ2-5
CDR3 DNA: TGTGCCAGCAGCTTAAGGCGTCTAGCGCAAGAGACCCAGTACTTC
CDR3 protein: CASSLRRLAQETQYF

clone size: -
D gene: TRBD1
V gene: TRBV6-5
J gene: TRBJ1-2
CDR3 DNA: TGTGCCAGCAGCAGACAGGGGGCGCGTGGCTACACCTTC
CDR3 protein: CASSRQGARGYTF

clone size: -
D gene: TRBD1
V gene: TRBV6-2/TRBV6-3
J gene: TRBJ2-1
CDR3 DNA: TGTGCCAGCAGTTACACAGGGACAGGGCGAAACAATGAGCAGTTCTTC
CDR3 protein: CASSYTGTGRNNEQFF

clone size: -
D gene: -
V gene: TRBV11-2
J gene: TRBJ2-3
CDR3 DNA: TGTGCCAGCAGCTTAGGAGGGGACATTTCCACAGATACGCAGTATTTT
CDR3 protein: CASSLGGDISTDTQYF

clone size: -
D gene: -
V gene: TRBV28
J gene: TRBJ1-4
CDR3 DNA: TGTGCCAGCAGCCTTACAGGGAGTTCGGGAAAACTGTTTTTT
CDR3 protein: CASSLTGSSGKLFF

clone size: -
D gene: -
V gene: TRBV5-8
J gene: TRBJ1-4
CDR3 DNA: TGTGCCAGCAGCTTTTACCGGGAAAAACTGTTTTTT
CDR3 protein: CASSFYREKLFF

clone size: -
D gene: TRBD2
V gene: TRBV5-4
J gene: TRBJ2-7
CDR3 DNA: TGTGCCAGCAGCGGCGGACTAGCGGTCTCCTACGAGCAGTACTTC
CDR3 protein: CASSGGLAVSYEQYF

clone size: -
D gene: -
V gene: TRBV28
J gene: TRBJ1-4
CDR3 DNA: TGTGCCAGCACCCGGACAGTCTCTGAAAAACTGTTTTTT
CDR3 protein: CASTRTVSEKLFF

clone size: -
D gene: -
V gene: TRBV9
J gene: TRBJ1-6
CDR3 DNA: TGTGCCAGCAGCGACGCCCCGTCCAGCACAGTTTCTAATTCACCCCTCCACTTT
CDR3 protein: CASSDAPSSTVSNSPLHF

clone size: -
D gene: -
V gene: TRBV7-9
J gene: TRBJ1-3
CDR3 DNA: TGTGCCAGCAGCAACAGGGCTTTGCGAGGAAACACCATATATTTT
CDR3 protein: CASSNRALRGNTIYF

clone size: -
D gene: -
V gene: TRBV5-8
J gene: TRBJ1-1
CDR3 DNA: TGTGCCAGCAATCGGCAGGGCGTGACTGAAGCTTTCTTT
CDR3 protein: CASNRQGVTEAFF

clone size: -
D gene: TRBD2
V gene: TRBV7-2
J gene: TRBJ2-1
CDR3 DNA: TGTGCCAGCAGCCCGACAGGACTAGCGGGGACAAGGTGGAATGAGCAGTTCTTC
CDR3 protein: CASSPTGLAGTRWNEQFF

clone size: -
D gene: TRBD2
V gene: TRBV10-3
J gene: TRBJ2-7
CDR3 DNA: TGTGCCATCACCGAGGGGTACGCCCGGGAGGGCCGATTGTGGTACTTC
CDR3 protein: CAITEGYAREGRLWYF

clone size: -
D gene: -
V gene: TRBV5-1
J gene: TRBJ2-3
CDR3 DNA: TGCGCCAGCAGCTTGGTGGGCAGTAGCACAGATACGCAGTATTTT
CDR3 protein: CASSLVGSSTDTQYF

clone size: few
D gene: -
V gene: TRBV3-1/TRBV3-2
J gene: TRBJ1-1
CDR3 DNA: TGTGCCAGCAGCCAAGAAGTCAGGGTGTCGATGTCTGAAGCTTTCTTT
CDR3 protein: CASSQEVRVSMSEAFF

clone size: -
D gene: -
V gene: TRBV11-2
J gene: TRBJ2-3
CDR3 DNA: TGTGCCAGCAGCTTGGTGGGAGTTCGCACAGATACGCAGTATTTT
CDR3 protein: CASSLVGVRTDTQYF

clone size: -
D gene: TRBD1
V gene: TRBV6-5
J gene: TRBJ1-2
CDR3 DNA: TGTGCCAGCAGTTACGGGACAGGCGGCTACACCTTC
CDR3 protein: CASSYGTGGYTF

clone size: few
D gene: TRBD1
V gene: TRBV11-2
J gene: TRBJ1-2
CDR3 DNA: TGTGCCAGCAGCTCTAGACAGGGGACTACTTCTGGCTACACCTTC
CDR3 protein: CASSSRQGTTSGYTF

clone size: -
D gene: TRBD1
V gene: TRBV5-1
J gene: TRBJ2-1
CDR3 DNA: TGCGCCAGCAGCTTGAACCTAATCGGGACAGGGTCACACAATGAGCAGTTCTTC
CDR3 protein: CASSLNLIGTGSHNEQFF

clone size: -
D gene: TRBD1
V gene: TRBV15
J gene: TRBJ1-5
CDR3 DNA: TGTGCCACCAGCAGAGATCAGGGGGTCGGTCAGCCCCAGCATTTT
CDR3 protein: CATSRDQGVGQPQHF

clone size: medium-sized
D gene: TRBD1
V gene: TRBV27
J gene: TRBJ1-5
CDR3 DNA: TGTGCCAGACTAGACAGGGGGGACAATCAGCCCCAGCATTTT
CDR3 protein: CARLDRGDNQPQHF

clone size: -
D gene: -
V gene: TRBV4-1
J gene: TRBJ1-4
CDR3 DNA: TGCGCCAGCAGCGTAGGACCGCGGGTGATAAATGAAAAACTGTTTTTT
CDR3 protein: CASSVGPRVINEKLFF

clone size: -
D gene: TRBD2
V gene: TRBV2
J gene: TRBJ2-3
CDR3 DNA: TGTGCCAGCAGGATGGGGATTGCTAGCGGGGGCACAGATACGCAGTATTTT
CDR3 protein: CASRMGIASGGTDTQYF

clone size: -
D gene: TRBD1
V gene: TRBV6-5
J gene: TRBJ2-7
CDR3 DNA: TGTGCCAGCAGGGCCGGGACAGGGGCCTACGAGCAGTACTTC
CDR3 protein: CASRAGTGAYEQYF

clone size: -
D gene: TRBD1
V gene: TRBV15
J gene: TRBJ2-1
CDR3 DNA: TGTGCCACCAGCAGAGACAGGGGGAATGAGCAGTTCTTC
CDR3 protein: CATSRDRGNEQFF

clone size: -
D gene: TRBD1
V gene: TRBV5-1
J gene: TRBJ1-1
CDR3 DNA: TGCGCCAGCAGCCCGGGACAGGGATCTGAAGCTTTCTTT
CDR3 protein: CASSPGQGSEAFF

clone size: once
D gene: -
V gene: TRBV25-1
J gene: TRBJ2-7
CDR3 DNA: TGTGCCAGCAGTGCGGGGAGCTCCTACGAGCAGTACTTC
CDR3 protein: CASSAGSSYEQYF

clone size: -
D gene: TRBD1
V gene: TRBV11-3
J gene: TRBJ1-6
CDR3 DNA: TGTGCCAGCGGCCCGCGTTGGACAGGGGAGGGTAATTCACCCCTCCACTTT
CDR3 protein: CASGPRWTGEGNSPLHF

clone size: -
D gene: -
V gene: TRBV9
J gene: TRBJ1-5
CDR3 DNA: TGTGCCAGCAGCGGAGACGTCGGTACTCAGGGGCCCCAGCATTTT
CDR3 protein: CASSGDVGTQGPQHF

clone size: -
D gene: TRBD1
V gene: TRBV5-1
J gene: TRBJ1-2
CDR3 DNA: TGCGCCAGCAGCCCAGGGGGCGAAGGCTATGGCTACACCTTC
CDR3 protein: CASSPGGEGYGYTF

clone size: once
D gene: -
V gene: TRBV9
J gene: TRBJ2-5
CDR3 DNA: TGTGCCAGCAGCGTAGGGCTAGACTTAAGGGAGACCCAGTACTTC
CDR3 protein: CASSVGLDLRETQYF

clone size: -
D gene: -
V gene: TRBV28
J gene: TRBJ1-4
CDR3 DNA: TGTGCCAGCAGTGGGATGCGGGGAAAACTGTTTTTT
CDR3 protein: CASSGMRGKLFF

clone size: many
D gene: -
V gene: TRBV18
J gene: TRBJ1-5
CDR3 DNA: TGTGCCAGCTCGACCGGGACGCGGGGTCAGCCCCAGCATTTT
CDR3 protein: CASSTGTRGQPQHF

clone size: few
D gene: TRBD1
V gene: TRBV12-3/TRBV12-4
J gene: TRBJ1-1
CDR3 DNA: TGTGCCAGCAGTTTCCGGGACAGGGGAGCTTTCTTT
CDR3 protein: CASSFRDRGAFF

clone size: -
D gene: TRBD2
V gene: TRBV4-1
J gene: TRBJ2-1
CDR3 DNA: TGCGCCAGCAGCCGACAACCGGGACTAGCGGTCCATGAGCAGTTCTTC
CDR3 protein: CASSRQPGLAVHEQFF

clone size: few
D gene: TRBD1
V gene: TRBV5-1
J gene: TRBJ1-4
CDR3 DNA: TGCGCCAGCAGCTTACGCCAGGGGGCAACTAATGAAAAACTGTTTTTT
CDR3 protein: CASSLRQGATNEKLFF

clone size: -
D gene: -
V gene: TRBV3-1/TRBV3-2
J gene: TRBJ1-6
CDR3 DNA: TGTGCCAGCAGTGAGGGACATATGAGCTCCTATAATTCACCCCTCCACTTT
CDR3 protein: CASSEGHMSSYNSPLHF

clone size: -
D gene: -
V gene: TRBV12-3/TRBV12-4
J gene: TRBJ2-3
CDR3 DNA: TGTGCCAGCAGTTTTTCCTCCACAGATACGCAGTATTTT
CDR3 protein: CASSFSSTDTQYF

clone size: -
D gene: TRBD1
V gene: TRBV11-2
J gene: TRBJ1-1
CDR3 DNA: TGTGCCAGCAGTTATCCTTCCAGACAGGGCGTAGGGAACACTGAAGCTTTCTTT
CDR3 protein: CASSYPSRQGVGNTEAFF

clone size: few
D gene: -
V gene: TRBV7-9
J gene: TRBJ1-2
CDR3 DNA: TGTGCCAGCAGCTCTTGGGAGTCTGGCTACACCTTC
CDR3 protein: CASSSWESGYTF

clone size: -
D gene: -
V gene: TRBV28
J gene: TRBJ2-7
CDR3 DNA: TGTGCCAGCAGTTGGACAGGTGGGAGGTACGAGCAGTACTTC
CDR3 protein: CASSWTGGRYEQYF

clone size: -
D gene: -
V gene: TRBV6-1
J gene: TRBJ1-1
CDR3 DNA: TGTGCCAGCAGTGAAGGGGGCCTGAACACTGAAGCTTTCTTT
CDR3 protein: CASSEGGLNTEAFF

clone size: -
D gene: TRBD2
V gene: TRBV5-1
J gene: TRBJ2-7
CDR3 DNA: TGCGCCAGCAGCTTGTCGCGGGAGCACTACGAGCAGTACTTC
CDR3 protein: CASSLSREHYEQYF

clone size: -
D gene: TRBD1
V gene: TRBV27
J gene: TRBJ1-4
CDR3 DNA: TGTGCCAGCAGTAGGTCGGGACAGGGAAACGAAAAACTGTTTTTT
CDR3 protein: CASSRSGQGNEKLFF

clone size: -
D gene: TRBD2
V gene: TRBV5-4
J gene: TRBJ2-3
CDR3 DNA: TGTGCCAGCAGCCCCCTAGGACTAGCAGGTACAGATACGCAGTATTTT
CDR3 protein: CASSPLGLAGTDTQYF

clone size: -
D gene: -
V gene: TRBV7-9
J gene: TRBJ2-1
CDR3 DNA: TGTGCCAGCAGCTTGGGCAGGGTAGGGACAAATGAGCAGTTCTTC
CDR3 protein: CASSLGRVGTNEQFF

clone size: -
D gene: -
V gene: TRBV5-4
J gene: TRBJ1-5
CDR3 DNA: TGTGCCAGCAGCTGGGGAGGGAATCAGCCCCAGCATTTT
CDR3 protein: CASSWGGNQPQHF

clone size: -
D gene: TRBD2
V gene: TRBV5-1
J gene: TRBJ2-7
CDR3 DNA: TGCGCCAGCAGCTTGGTCCTAGAAGCGGGGGGGATCGCCTACGAGCAGTACTTC
CDR3 protein: CASSLVLEAGGIAYEQYF

clone size: -
D gene: -
V gene: TRBV10-1
J gene: TRBJ2-1
CDR3 DNA: TGCGCCAGCGGTCGGAGCTACAATGAGCAGTTCTTC
CDR3 protein: CASGRSYNEQFF

clone size: many
D gene: -
V gene: TRBV3-1/TRBV3-2
J gene: TRBJ2-4
CDR3 DNA: TGTGCCAGCAGCCAAGCGGAAAACATTCAGTACTTC
CDR3 protein: CASSQAENIQYF

clone size: -
D gene: -
V gene: TRBV19
J gene: TRBJ1-5
CDR3 DNA: TGTGCCAGTACCGTGGCGGGGGCTTTTCAGCCCCAGCATTTT
CDR3 protein: CASTVAGAFQPQHF

clone size: -
D gene: -
V gene: TRBV30
J gene: TRBJ2-1
CDR3 DNA: TGTGCCTGGAGTCAGTACAATGAGCAGTTCTTC
CDR3 protein: CAWSQYNEQFF